The source of this T cell receptor (beta chain) is a study of cytomegalovirus exposure and HLA in healthy donors. V was pared by 6 bases and J by 2 bases, with 17 bases of the junction left unmatched. Germline V gene data show CDR1 as SNHLY and CDR2 as FYNNEI. The CDR3 sequence is 21 residues long. Both 60 Vbeta primers and 13 Jbeta primers went into the PCR. Some clones are missing from TCRdb's copy, which holds only in-frame ones; the method was immunoSEQ multiplex PCR. The sample shows 180,000 or so clones, over 80% of them seen only once. V gene TRBV2 combines with J gene TRBJ2-3; 16 bases map to TRBD2. The clonotype comes from a middle-aged man in good health and CMV-seronegative. The specimen sequenced was PBMCs. This chain's CDR3 is CASRGTQGLAGGAPTTDTQYF. The CDR3 DNA reads TGTGCCAGCAGAGGTACTCAGGGACTAGCGGGGGGGGCCCCCACCACAGATACGCAGTATTTT.